This TCR beta chain was documented in a study of human T cells and chemical hapten exposure. Study-level background: The study patch tested 0.01% DPC on the upper back and read results at 6 days. The study's findings and limits: The number of TCRs above 1 in 1000 frequency did not change after DPC sensitization.

Time point reported: pre-sensitization, week 0. Treatment in this sample: therapeutic diphenylcyclopropenone sensitization with weekly scalp DPC. It was the library that attached unique molecular identifiers to individual cDNA molecules. In the original workflow: Counting gave a median of roughly 97,000 TCRs per sample, with values ranging from about 23,224 to 750,000. From the RACE reads, TCRdb called clonotypes with MiXCR, one entry per CDR3 protein. The V and J calls here are based on TCRdb, not the publication. The data show 250,000 or so distinct CDR3 sequences, about 8.6% seen once. This clonotype has just a few counts. The antigen is undetermined. There are 16 residues in the CDR3.

Source: whole blood, taken in connection with sensitization to the hapten diphenylcyclopropenone (DPC). This receptor was taken from a woman aged 35 to 49 with alopecia areata. Some clones in this sample may be carry-over from other donors' samples. The chain carries TRBV21-1 and TRBJ1-1; TRBD1 is the table's D call and was not checked against the DNA. TRBV21-1 constitutes a pseudogene. CDR3 nucleotides: TGTGCCAGCAGCAAACAGGGAACAGGTATGAACACTGAAGCTTTCTTT. Translation: CASSKQGTGMNTEAFF.